This entry lists 13 T cell receptor beta chains sequenced from one sample in a study of tumor-infiltrating lymphocytes in primary liver carcinoma. The authors made TCR beta cDNA from 500 ng total RNA with a constant-region primer. ARM-PCR, slightly modified, supplied the TCR beta libraries through three nested multiplex PCR rounds. Running around 10 cycles apiece, the first two PCR rounds relied on TRBV1-TRBV30 forward primers together with a C-beta reverse primer. Using its own MiXCR run on the multiplex PCR reads, TCRdb lists one record per CDR3 protein. The data contain approximately 330,000 distinct CDR3 sequences, around three fifths of them singletons. Both blood RNA, taken from unsorted whole blood, and germline DNA were extracted. The sequenced sample was peripheral blood. The receptors derive from a man aged 40-49 years with primary liver carcinoma and hepatitis B virus infection.

The chain joins TRBV4-2 to TRBJ2-3; no firm D call. The tail of the sequence fits TRBJ1-5 better, so the J call may be wrong. CDR1 is LGHNA, CDR2 YNFKEQ, per germline. This CDR3 is 16 amino acids long. Written as DNA, the CDR3 is TGTGCCAGCAGCCAAGTAGCGGGAGGTGTGGCAGATACGCAGCATTTT. Its translation is CASSQVAGGVADTQHF.

The sample holds many counts of this clonotype. This chain uses TRBV29-1 with TRBJ2-1; 8 bases map to TRBD1. Germline V lookup: CDR1 SQVTM, CDR2 ANQGSEA. This CDR3 contains 13 residues. Trimming cost V 6 bases and J 4 bases; bases outside gene matches: 5. CDR3: CSVGQGPYNEQFF. The CDR3 DNA reads TGCAGCGTCGGACAGGGTCCATACAATGAGCAGTTCTTC.

This clonotype has just one count. The chain combines TRBV14 with TRBJ2-2; TRBD1 matches at 7 bases. CDR1 and CDR2 (germline): SGHDN, FVKESK. The CDR3 has 15 amino acids. V trimming: 5 bases; J trimming: 1 base; junction bases outside the gene matches: 4. The CDR3 DNA sequence: TGTGCCAGCAGCGAAAGGGACAGGAACACCGGGGAGCTGTTTTTT. Amino acid sequence: CASSERDRNTGELFF.

About this clonotype itself: At one of its ends the junction is not consistent with the germline gene, which may arise from a read error. The J gene is TRBJ2-2, the V gene TRBV6-1; the D gene is possibly TRBD2 (5 bases). Germline CDR1 and CDR2: MNHNS and SASEGT. The length of the CDR3 is 16 residues. CDR3 in amino acids: CAINPSPDTNTGELFF. The CDR3 DNA sequence: TGTGCCATCAACCCGTCTCCTGATACTAACACCGGGGAGTTGTTTTTT.

The chain is built from TRBV2 and TRBJ2-3, with 7 bases matching TRBD1. The junction had 8 bases not matched to a gene; V was cut back by 5 bases and J by 3 bases. CDR1 and CDR2 (germline): SNHLY, FYNNEI. This CDR3 spans 15 amino acids. The CDR3 sequence: CASSTQGIGTDTQYF. The CDR3 DNA is TGTGCCAGCAGTACACAGGGGATTGGAACAGATACGCAGTATTTT.

This clonotype was observed a single time. The chain has TRBV2 and TRBJ1-4; the D gene is possibly TRBD1 (5 bases). Germline V gene sequence: CDR1 SNHLY, CDR2 FYNNEI. The CDR3 is made up of 16 amino acids. V lost 3 bases, J lost 3 bases, and 14 bases lay in between. The CDR3, as DNA: TGTGCCAGCAGTGACTACGGGGGGGTACCTAATGAAAAACTGTTTTTT. Residues: CASSDYGGVPNEKLFF.

As concerns this clonotype: An end of the junction does not agree with germline; a read error may underlie this. The chain uses TRBV11-2 and TRBJ1-2; 11 nucleotides align to TRBD1. The CDR3 is 14 residues long. Germline V gene sequence: CDR1 SGHAT, CDR2 FQNNGV. The CDR3 here is CASRGTGGNCGYTF. The CDR3 DNA follows: TGTGCCAGCAGAGGGACAGGGGGGAATTGTGGCTACACTTTC.

About this clonotype itself: One end of the junction is discordant with germline, which a read error may explain. The CDR3 DNA is TGTGCCAGCTGTTACGACAGAATGTACACCGGGGAGCTGTTTTTT. This encodes CASCYDRMYTGELFF. The V gene is TRBV6-6, the J gene TRBJ2-2, with D possibly matching TRBD1 (5 bases). CDR3 length: 15 amino acids. Germline V gene data show CDR1 as MNHNY and CDR2 as SVGAGI (reference sequence).

Of note for this clonotype: A junction end diverges from the germline sequence, so it may reflect a read error. The chain combines TRBV11-2 with TRBJ2-4, with D perhaps TRBD2 (5 bases). The germline gives CDR1 SGHAT, CDR2 FQNNGV. The CDR3 loop spans 18 amino acids. The chain's CDR3 is CVSSLFFGGSAAKNIRYF. The CDR3 DNA sequence: TGTGTCAGCAGCTTGTTCTTTGGCGGGTCAGCGGCCAAAAACATTCGGTACTTC. The full variable domain, its missing parts supplied by reference TRBV11-2 and TRBJ2-4, is EAGVAQSPRYKIIEKRQSVAFWCNPISGHATLYWYQQILGQGPKLLIQFQNNGVVDDSQLPKDRFSAERLKGVDSTLKIQPAKLEDSAVYLCVSSLFFGGSAAKNIRYFGAGTRLSVL.

This clonotype occurred once. The chain carries TRBV7-2 and TRBJ2-7; D is undetermined. The CDR3 sequence is 14 residues long. Germline V lookup: CDR1 SGHTA, CDR2 FQGNSA. Deletions cut 5 bases from V and 5 bases from J, with 16 bases between. In DNA, the CDR3 is TGTGCCAGCAGCCCCCGGGTAGGCCAAAACGAGCAGTACTTC. Translated: CASSPRVGQNEQYF.

Details on this clonotype: A much larger clone lies a single base off, so this may be a read error. The chain carries TRBV12-3 or TRBV12-4 and TRBJ1-2; unclear D gene. This CDR3 region has 11 residues. CDR3 sequence: CASSPGYGHTF. The CDR3 DNA sequence: TGTGCCAGCAGTCCGGGCTATGGCCACACCTTC.

As for this clonotype: This sequence may be a read error, since a much larger clone differs from it by one base. The rearrangement uses TRBV6-5 and TRBJ2-7, with D perhaps matching TRBD2 (6 bases). From germline, CDR1 is MNHEY and CDR2 SVGAGI. With 10 bases removed from V and 0 bases from J, the gap between germline ends came to 13 bases. The CDR3 length is 13 residues. The CDR3 DNA reads as TGTGCCACCGGACGGGAGAACTCCTACGAGCAGTACTTC. Protein sequence: CATGRENSYEQYF.

This clonotype has only one observation. A read error may explain this, as a much larger clone is one base away. The chain has TRBV6-5 and TRBJ2-7; 7 positions agree with TRBD2. From germline, CDR1 is MNHEY and CDR2 SVGAGI. With V trimmed by 1 base and J by 7 bases, 13 bases remained unmatched. This CDR3 region has 16 residues. For the CDR3, the DNA is TGTGCCAGCAGTTACTTCCTAGCGGAAGGTCCGGGGGAGCAGTACTTC. Its protein is CASSYFLAEGPGEQYF.